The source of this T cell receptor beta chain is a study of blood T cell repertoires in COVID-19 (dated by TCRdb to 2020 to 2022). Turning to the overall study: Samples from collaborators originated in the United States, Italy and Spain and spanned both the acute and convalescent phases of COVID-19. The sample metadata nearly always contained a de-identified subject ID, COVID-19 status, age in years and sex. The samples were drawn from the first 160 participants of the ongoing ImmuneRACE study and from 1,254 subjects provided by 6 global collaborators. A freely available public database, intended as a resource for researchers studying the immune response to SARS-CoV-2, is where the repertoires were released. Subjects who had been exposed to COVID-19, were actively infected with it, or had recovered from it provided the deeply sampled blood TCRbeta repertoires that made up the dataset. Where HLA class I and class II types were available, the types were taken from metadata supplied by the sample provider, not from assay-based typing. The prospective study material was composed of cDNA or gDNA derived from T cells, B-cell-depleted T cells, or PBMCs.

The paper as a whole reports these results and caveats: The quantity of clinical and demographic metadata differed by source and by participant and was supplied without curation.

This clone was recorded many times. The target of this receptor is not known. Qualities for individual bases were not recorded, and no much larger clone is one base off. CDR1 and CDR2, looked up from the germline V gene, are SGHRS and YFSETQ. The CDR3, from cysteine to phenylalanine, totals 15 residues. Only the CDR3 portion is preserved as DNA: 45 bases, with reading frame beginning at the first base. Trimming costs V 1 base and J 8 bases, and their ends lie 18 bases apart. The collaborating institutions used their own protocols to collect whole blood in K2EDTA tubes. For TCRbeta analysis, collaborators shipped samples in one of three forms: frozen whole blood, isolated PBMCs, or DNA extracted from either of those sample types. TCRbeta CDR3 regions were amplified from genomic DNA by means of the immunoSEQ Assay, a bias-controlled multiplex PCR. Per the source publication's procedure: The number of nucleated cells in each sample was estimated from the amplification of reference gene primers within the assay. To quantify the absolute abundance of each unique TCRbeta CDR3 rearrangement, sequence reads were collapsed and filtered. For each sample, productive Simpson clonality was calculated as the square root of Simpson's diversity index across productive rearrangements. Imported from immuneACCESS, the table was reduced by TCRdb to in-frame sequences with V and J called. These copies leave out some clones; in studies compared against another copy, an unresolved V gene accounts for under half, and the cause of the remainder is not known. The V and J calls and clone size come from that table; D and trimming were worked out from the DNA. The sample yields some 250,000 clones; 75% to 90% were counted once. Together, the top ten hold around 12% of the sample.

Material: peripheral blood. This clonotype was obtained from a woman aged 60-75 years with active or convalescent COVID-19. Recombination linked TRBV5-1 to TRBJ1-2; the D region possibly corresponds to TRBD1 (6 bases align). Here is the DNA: TGCGCCAGCAGCTTGACTGTCAGGGGCGCGGAGGGCTACACCTTC. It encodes CASSLTVRGAEGYTF.